This is a list of T cell receptor beta chains from one sample in a study of shared clonotypes between healthy human individuals. Using immunoSEQ multiplex PCR, the repertoire was profiled, and TCRdb retains in-frame clones only, with some absent. The data show 1.6 million or so clones, with 98% seen just once and roughly 0.36% held by the top ten. Sequenced input: naive CD4+ T cells sorted from blood. Source of these receptors: a man aged 25-45 years in good health. Both conserved end residues are part of each CDR3. D genes are given only for firm matches. Expanded clones get a size class; other rows say once, few or many, or leave the size out.

TRBJ2-6 . . TRBV30 13 CAWRNSGANVLTF TGTGCCTGGAGGAATTCTGGGGCCAACGTCCTGACTTTC
TRBJ2-7 . . TRBV5-7 14 CASLRTGDSYEQYF TGTGCCAGCTTAAGGACGGGGGACTCCTACGAGCAGTACTTC
TRBJ2-7 TRBD2 once TRBV27 16 CASSTIPLAGVHEQYF TGTGCCAGCAGTACAATTCCACTAGCGGGAGTACACGAGCAGTACTTC
TRBJ2-1 TRBD2 . TRBV18 14 CASSQIRGGSEQFF TGTGCCAGCTCACAGATACGGGGCGGGAGTGAGCAGTTCTTC
TRBJ2-7 TRBD2 . TRBV6-6 14 CASSSLAGGYEQYF TGTGCCAGCAGTTCCCTAGCGGGAGGGTACGAGCAGTACTTC
TRBJ2-1 TRBD1 . TRBV18 14 CASSLWQGAGEQFF TGTGCCAGCTCACTTTGGCAGGGGGCGGGTGAGCAGTTCTTC
TRBJ2-2 . . TRBV30 14 CACPGPTNTGELFF TGTGCCTGTCCGGGCCCTACGAACACCGGGGAGCTGTTTTTT
TRBJ1-5 . . TRBV4-1 14 CASSQQGWDQPQHF TGCGCCAGCAGCCAACAGGGTTGGGATCAGCCCCAGCATTTT
TRBJ2-1 TRBD2 . TRBV29-1 18 CSVRTPAGGDPTYNEQFF TGCAGCGTCCGGACTCCAGCGGGGGGGGACCCCACTTACAATGAGCAGTTCTTC
TRBJ1-1 . . TRBV2 13 CASSWRGTLGAFF TGTGCCAGCAGTTGGCGGGGGACATTGGGGGCTTTCTTT
TRBJ2-7 . . TRBV10-3 14 CAIIRTISSVEQYF TGTGCCATCATACGGACAATCTCATCGGTCGAGCAGTACTTC
TRBJ2-2 . . TRBV14 13 CASSQANTGELFF TGTGCCAGCAGCCAAGCAAACACCGGGGAGCTGTTTTTT
TRBJ1-1 . . TRBV28 15 CASSLGGRPNTEAFF TGTGCCAGCAGTTTAGGGGGACGGCCGAACACTGAAGCTTTCTTT
TRBJ2-7 . . TRBV30 12 CAWGPDAYEQYF TGTGCCTGGGGGCCAGACGCGTACGAGCAGTACTTC
TRBJ1-1 . . TRBV9 17 CASSVGPSSGKNTEAFF TGTGCCAGCAGCGTCGGGCCCTCCTCTGGGAAGAACACTGAAGCTTTCTTT
TRBJ2-7 . . TRBV5-1 14 CASSFLFSSYEQYF TGCGCCAGCAGCTTTTTATTTTCTTCCTACGAGCAGTACTTC
TRBJ1-3 TRBD1 . TRBV11-2 16 CASSYRGQGLGNTIYF TGTGCCAGCAGCTACCGAGGACAGGGCTTAGGAAACACCATATATTTT
TRBJ2-1 . . TRBV10-3 16 CAISESPGVGYNEQFF TGTGCCATCAGTGAGTCCCCGGGGGTAGGATACAATGAGCAGTTCTTC
TRBJ2-5 . . TRBV7-2 13 CASTPTGLETQYF TGTGCCAGCACCCCTACAGGGTTGGAGACCCAGTACTTC
TRBJ2-5 . once TRBV7-2 11 CASSLDETQYF TGTGCCAGCAGCTTAGATGAGACCCAGTACTTC
TRBJ2-3 TRBD2 . TRBV18 16 CASSPPGGLATDTQYF TGTGCCAGCTCACCACCAGGAGGACTAGCCACAGATACGCAGTATTTT
TRBJ2-7 TRBD1 . TRBV7-2 14 CASSRRQGGYEQYF TGTGCCAGCAGCCGACGACAGGGTGGCTACGAGCAGTACTTC
TRBJ2-6 . . TRBV6-1 16 CASSAASFTGANVLTF TGTGCCAGCAGTGCCGCATCATTTACCGGGGCCAACGTCCTGACTTTC
TRBJ2-1 TRBD2 once TRBV14 15 CASSEPGLAYNEQFF TGTGCCAGCAGCGAGCCGGGACTAGCATACAATGAGCAGTTCTTC